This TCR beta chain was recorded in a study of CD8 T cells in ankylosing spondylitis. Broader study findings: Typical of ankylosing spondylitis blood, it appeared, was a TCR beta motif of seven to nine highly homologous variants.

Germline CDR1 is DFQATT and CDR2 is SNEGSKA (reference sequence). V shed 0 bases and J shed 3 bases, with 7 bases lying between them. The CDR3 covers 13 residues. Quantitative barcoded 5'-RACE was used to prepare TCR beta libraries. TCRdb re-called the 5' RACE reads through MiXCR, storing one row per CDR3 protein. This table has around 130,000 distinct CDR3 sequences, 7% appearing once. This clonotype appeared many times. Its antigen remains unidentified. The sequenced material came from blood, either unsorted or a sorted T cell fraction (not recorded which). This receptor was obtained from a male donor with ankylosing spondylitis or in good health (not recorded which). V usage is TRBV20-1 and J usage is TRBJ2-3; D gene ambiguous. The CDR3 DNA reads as TGCAGTGCTAGAGATCCGTTGACAGATACGCAGTATTTT. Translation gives CSARDPLTDTQYF.